This TCR beta chain came from a study of post-analysis software for immune sequencing data (dated by TCRdb to the mid-2010s). With respect to the entire study: Relapsing-remitting, secondary progressive and progressive-relapsing multiple sclerosis were recorded as disease courses, and subtype annotation was lacking for some patients. The multiple sclerosis patient repertoires were compared with more than 9 previously published healthy control repertoires from donors aged about 6 to 26 years. A subset of samples was prepared in parallel using single-end sample barcoding, then pooled and co-amplified after Illumina adapter ligation. Study-wide findings and limitations: When samples were clustered directly using the F measure, samples prepared in the same batch co-clustered strongly, which prompted a batch-effect correction. Patients showed significantly higher frequencies than controls for a few TRBV segments, among them TRBV5-6, TRBV5-1 and TRBV20-1. The multiple sclerosis patient group was slightly younger than the control group. Multiple sclerosis patients had significantly lower normalized Chao1 diversity than controls, a result that suggests substantial peripheral T-cell clonal expansion.

CDR1 and CDR2 were assigned from the germline V gene (reference sequence) as LGHDT and YNNKEL. V is cut back by 7 bases and J by 1 base, with 8 bases in the junction unmatched. Measured from the cysteine to the phenylalanine, the CDR3 is 16 residues long. Only the CDR3 DNA stays, 48 bases, in frame from base 1. TCR beta repertoires were profiled from peripheral blood of some 13 young patients with multiple sclerosis to demonstrate the VDJtools post-analysis software. Multiple sclerosis patients were children and adolescents aged roughly 6 to 15 years. As to this clonotype: Its recognized antigen is unknown. No much larger clone is present one base from it, and per-base qualities are unavailable.

The library came from PCR. The data were produced on an Illumina HiSeq 2500. Unique molecular identifiers were incorporated into TCR beta cDNA libraries to reduce PCR and sequencing biases. Per 1 to 10 million input T cells, 500,000 or so cDNA molecules were obtained, such that each molecule approximated one T cell. The same protocol used for the earlier healthy control dataset was applied to prepare and sequence the patient libraries. Samples belonging to the same batch were prepared together, multiplexed and sequenced on a shared HiSeq lane. The authors processed their data as follows. Raw barcoded reads were processed with MIGEC, and single-read molecular identifier groups were discarded before consensus assembly and CDR3 extraction. VDJtools was used for post-analysis of the clonotype tables, with diversity normalized by down-sampling every dataset to the smallest sample size. In repertoire overlap clustering, CDR3 amino acid sequences, but not nucleotide sequences, were matched to correct batch-related cross-sample contamination. TCRdb trimmed public reads at Q25 via fastp, called clones via MiXCR and kept in-frame beta chains. Each entry is one CDR3 protein sequence, shown with its most common DNA and genes. TCRdb's processing, not the authors', yielded these V and J calls. This sample lists 800,000 to 950,000 distinct CDR3 sequences; approximately 53% were detected once. Of the sample, roughly 4.4% is held by the ten largest clones.

The rearrangement combines TRBV3-1 with TRBJ2-1, with 9 bases matching TRBD1. The sequenced material came from blood. This clonotype was obtained from a girl between 10 and 17 years old with multiple sclerosis. This receptor carries the CDR3 CASKQQGAVSYNEQFF. The sequence in DNA is TGTGCCAGCAAACAACAGGGGGCCGTTTCCTACAATGAGCAGTTCTTC.